Presented here are 11 T cell receptor beta chains from one specimen sequenced in a study of blood T cell repertoires in COVID-19. Produced via immunoSEQ multiplex PCR; TCRdb's table is partial and in-frame only. The sample lists around 190,000 clones; 80% were seen once. Source material: peripheral blood. Every receptor here comes from a man in his 60s with acute or convalescent COVID-19.

The V call is TRBV11-2, the J call TRBJ2-5; the D is unclear. The CDR3 has 15 amino acids. Trimming cost V 0 bases and J 7 bases, with 15 bases left between them. Per germline, CDR1 SGHAT and CDR2 FQNNGV. The CDR3 nucleotides read TGTGCCAGCAGCTTAGATCTTTCGGGTCCTAGGACCCAGTACTTC. Its protein is CASSLDLSGPRTQYF.

The rearrangement uses TRBV4-2 and TRBJ2-1; 10 bases line up with TRBD2. CDR1 LGHNA and CDR2 YNFKEQ come from the germline V gene. The CDR3 sequence is 15 residues long. J was trimmed by 6 bases and V by 9 bases; bases with no gene match: 11. The CDR3, as DNA: TGTGCCAGTCACGGAAGCGGGAGGGCAGTCAATGAGCAGTTCTTC. The encoded protein is CASHGSGRAVNEQFF.

The V call is TRBV6-5, the J call TRBJ2-3; a weak D match, TRBD1 (5 bases). Between the trimmed V and J ends, which lost 6 bases and 6 bases, there was a span of 13 bases. From germline, CDR1 is MNHEY and CDR2 SVGAGI. The CDR3 loop spans 13 amino acids. The DNA of the CDR3 is TGTGCCAGCAGGTCACTTGCAGGGGATACGCAGTATTTT. This gives the protein CASRSLAGDTQYF.

This clone was found once. J is TRBJ1-5 and V is TRBV7-2; D may be TRBD1 (6 bases). This CDR3 has 16 residues. Germline V CDR1 and CDR2: SGHTA, FQGNSA. Trimming removed 8 bases from V and 0 bases from J, with 17 bases in between. The DNA for the CDR3 is TGTGCCAGCGGGCACAGGGACCAAATTAGCAATCAGCCCCAGCATTTT. Its translation is CASGHRDQISNQPQHF.

This rearrangement joins TRBV2 to TRBJ1-1; TRBD1 aligns across 7 bases. Germline lookup yields CDR1 SNHLY and CDR2 FYNNEI. V lost 6 bases and J lost 4; bases outside the gene matches: 8. The CDR3 has 14 residues. The CDR3 nucleotides are TGTGCCAGCAGAATACAGGGGAGTGGCACTGAAGCTTTCTTT. Residues: CASRIQGSGTEAFF.

The chain combines TRBV30 with TRBJ2-7; D is undetermined. The V end was cut by 0 bases, the J end by 6 bases, with 15 bases between. The CDR3 spans 14 residues. CDR1 is GTSNPN, CDR2 SVGIG, per germline (reference sequence). CDR3 nucleotide sequence: TGTGCCTGGAGTGTACTCGCCGGCAGGCCCGAGCAGTACTTC. Amino acid sequence: CAWSVLAGRPEQYF.

This chain links TRBV6-6 with TRBJ1-5; 7 bases line up with TRBD1. V shed 7 bases and J 6 bases; nucleotides not matched to a gene: 15. CDR3 length: 16 residues. Looked up from germline, CDR1 is MNHNY and CDR2 is SVGAGI (reference sequence). CDR3 DNA: TGTGCCAGCAATCTCAGCGCTTACAGGGGAATTCAGCCCCAGCATTTT. Translating gives CASNLSAYRGIQPQHF.

The CDR3 loop is CASARQGQSAYNEQFF. The CDR3 DNA follows: TGTGCCAGCGCCCGACAGGGACAGTCAGCCTACAATGAGCAGTTCTTC. The gene calls are TRBV11-3 and TRBJ2-1; the match to TRBD1 covers 7 bases. The germline V gene encodes CDR1 SGHNT and CDR2 YENEEA. J lost 2 bases, V lost 8 bases, and 12 bases had no gene match. This CDR3 contains 16 residues.

This clone was detected only a few times. The gene calls are TRBV3-1 (or the pseudogene TRBV3-2) and TRBJ1-4, with D possibly TRBD1 on 6 matching bases. The germline gives CDR1 LGHDT, CDR2 YNNKEL (reference sequence). V was shortened by 4 bases and J by 5 bases, with 20 bases between the two germline ends. The CDR3 covers 17 residues. CDR3 in amino acids: CASSPMEAQGRNEKLFF. CDR3 bases: TGTGCCAGCAGCCCAATGGAAGCACAGGGTCGAAATGAAAAACTGTTTTTT.

The V call is TRBV5-1, the J call TRBJ1-2, with 7 nucleotides matching TRBD1. The ends lost 5 bases at V and 2 bases at J; junction bases unmatched: 6. In germline, CDR1 is SGHRS, CDR2 YFSETQ. This CDR3 is built from 14 residues. CDR3 region: CASSGDSLNYGYTF. The CDR3 nucleotides read TGCGCCAGCAGTGGGGACAGTTTGAACTATGGCTACACCTTC. Looking up the rest from reference TRBV5-1 and TRBJ1-2 gives the full variable domain: KAGVTQTPRYLIKTRGQQVTLSCSPISGHRSVSWYQQTPGQGLQFLFEYFSETQRNKGNFPGRFSGRQFSNSRSEMNVSTLELGDSALYLCASSGDSLNYGYTFGSGTRLTVV.

The chain employs TRBV27 and TRBJ2-1; 11 bases line up with TRBD2. Germline CDR1 is MNHEY and CDR2 is SMNVEV (reference sequence). The CDR3 loop spans 13 amino acids. The trim removed 9 bases at V and 4 bases at J, leaving 2 bases unmatched. The CDR3 sequence: CASGLAGYNEQFF. The CDR3 coding sequence is TGTGCCAGTGGACTAGCGGGTTACAATGAGCAGTTCTTC.